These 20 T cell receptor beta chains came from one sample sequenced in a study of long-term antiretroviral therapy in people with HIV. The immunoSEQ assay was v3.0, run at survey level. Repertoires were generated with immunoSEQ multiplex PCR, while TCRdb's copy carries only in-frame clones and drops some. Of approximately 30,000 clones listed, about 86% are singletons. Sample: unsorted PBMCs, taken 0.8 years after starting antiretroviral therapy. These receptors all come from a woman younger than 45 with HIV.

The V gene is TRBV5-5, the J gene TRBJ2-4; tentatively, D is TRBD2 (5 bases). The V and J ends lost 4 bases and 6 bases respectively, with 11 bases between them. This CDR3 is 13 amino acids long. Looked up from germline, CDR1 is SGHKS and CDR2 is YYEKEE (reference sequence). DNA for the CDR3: TGTGCCAGCAGCCTAGGACGGGGAAACATTCAGTACTTC. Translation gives CASSLGRGNIQYF.

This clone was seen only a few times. CDR3 residues: CASSPGTGNTEAFF. CDR3 in DNA: TGCGCCAGCAGCCCCGGGACAGGGAACACTGAAGCTTTCTTT. V gene TRBV5-1 combines with J gene TRBJ1-1, with TRBD1 identical over 8 bases. Germline-derived CDR1 and CDR2 are SGHRS and YFSETQ. With V trimmed by 4 bases and J by 1 base, 3 bases remained unmatched. This CDR3 is built from 14 residues.

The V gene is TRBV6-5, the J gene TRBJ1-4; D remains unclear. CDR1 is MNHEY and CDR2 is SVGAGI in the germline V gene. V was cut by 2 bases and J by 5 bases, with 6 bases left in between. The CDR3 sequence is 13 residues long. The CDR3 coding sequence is TGTGCCAGCAGTTACGGGTCGAATGAAAAACTGTTTTTT. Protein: CASSYGSNEKLFF.

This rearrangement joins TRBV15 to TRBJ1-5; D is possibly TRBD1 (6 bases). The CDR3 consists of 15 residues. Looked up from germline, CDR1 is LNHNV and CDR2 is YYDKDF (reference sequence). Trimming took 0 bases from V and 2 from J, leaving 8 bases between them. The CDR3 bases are TGTGCCACCAGCAGAGATCGACAGGGCAATCAGCCCCAGCATTTT. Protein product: CATSRDRQGNQPQHF.

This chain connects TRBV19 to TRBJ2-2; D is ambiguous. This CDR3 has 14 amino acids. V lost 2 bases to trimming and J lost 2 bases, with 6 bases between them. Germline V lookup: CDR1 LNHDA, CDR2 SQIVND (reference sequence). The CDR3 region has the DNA TGTGCCAGTAGTATATCGGTTAACACCGGGGAGCTGTTTTTT. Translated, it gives CASSISVNTGELFF. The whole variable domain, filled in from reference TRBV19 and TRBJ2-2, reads DGGITQSPKYLFRKEGQNVTLSCEQNLNHDAMYWYRQDPGQGLRLIYYSQIVNDFQKGDIAEGYSVSREKKESFPLTVTSAQKNPTAFYLCASSISVNTGELFFGEGSRLTVL.

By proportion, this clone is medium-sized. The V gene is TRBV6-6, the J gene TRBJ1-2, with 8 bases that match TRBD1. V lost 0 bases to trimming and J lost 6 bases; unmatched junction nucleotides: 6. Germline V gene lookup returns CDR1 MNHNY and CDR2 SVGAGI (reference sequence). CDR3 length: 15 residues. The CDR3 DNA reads TGTGCCAGCAGTTACTCGACGCAGGGGGCGGATGGCTACACCTTC. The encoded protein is CASSYSTQGADGYTF.

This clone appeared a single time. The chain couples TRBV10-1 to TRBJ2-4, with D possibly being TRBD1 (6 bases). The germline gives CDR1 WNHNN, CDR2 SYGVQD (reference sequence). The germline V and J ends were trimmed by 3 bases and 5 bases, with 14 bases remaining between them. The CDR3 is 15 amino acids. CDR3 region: CASSDFLGAENIQYF. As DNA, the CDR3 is TGCGCCAGCAGTGACTTTCTGGGGGCGGAAAACATTCAGTACTTC.

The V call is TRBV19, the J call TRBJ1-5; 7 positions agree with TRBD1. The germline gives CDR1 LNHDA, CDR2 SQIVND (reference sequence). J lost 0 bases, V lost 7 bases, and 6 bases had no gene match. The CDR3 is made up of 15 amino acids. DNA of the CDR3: TGTGCCAGTAATCCTGGACAGGATAGCAATCAGCCCCAGCATTTT. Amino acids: CASNPGQDSNQPQHF.

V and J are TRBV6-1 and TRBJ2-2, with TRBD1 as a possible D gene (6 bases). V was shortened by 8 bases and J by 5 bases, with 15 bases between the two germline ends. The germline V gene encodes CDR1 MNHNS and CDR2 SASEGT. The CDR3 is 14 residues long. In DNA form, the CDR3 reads TGTGCCAGCGGGCAGGAAGGGGGAACCGGGGAGCTGTTTTTT. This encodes CASGQEGGTGELFF.

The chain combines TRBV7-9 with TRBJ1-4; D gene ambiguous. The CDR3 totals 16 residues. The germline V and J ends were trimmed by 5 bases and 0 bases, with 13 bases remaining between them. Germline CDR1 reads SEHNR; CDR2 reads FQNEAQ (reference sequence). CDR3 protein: CASSVSDESTNEKLFF. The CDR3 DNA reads TGTGCCAGCAGCGTTAGTGACGAGTCAACTAATGAAAAACTGTTTTTT.

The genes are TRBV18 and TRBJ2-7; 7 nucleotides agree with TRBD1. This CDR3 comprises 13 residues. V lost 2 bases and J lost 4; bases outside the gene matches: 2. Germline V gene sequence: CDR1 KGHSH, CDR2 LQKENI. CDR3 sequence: CASSPGTVYEQYV. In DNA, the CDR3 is TGTGCCAGCTCACCAGGGACAGTTTACGAGCAGTACGTC.

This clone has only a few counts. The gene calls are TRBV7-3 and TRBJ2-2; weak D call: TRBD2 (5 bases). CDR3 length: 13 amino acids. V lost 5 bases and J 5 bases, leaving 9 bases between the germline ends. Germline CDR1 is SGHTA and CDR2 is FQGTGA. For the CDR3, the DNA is TGTGCCAGCAGCCCAACTAGAACCGGGGAGCTGTTTTTT. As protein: CASSPTRTGELFF.

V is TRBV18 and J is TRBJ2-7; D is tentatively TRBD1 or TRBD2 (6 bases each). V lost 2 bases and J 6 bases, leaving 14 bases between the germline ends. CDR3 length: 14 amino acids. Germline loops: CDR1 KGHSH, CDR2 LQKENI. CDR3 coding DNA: TGTGCCAGCTCACCAGGGGGCGGGAAACCCGAGCAGTACGTC. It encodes CASSPGGGKPEQYV.

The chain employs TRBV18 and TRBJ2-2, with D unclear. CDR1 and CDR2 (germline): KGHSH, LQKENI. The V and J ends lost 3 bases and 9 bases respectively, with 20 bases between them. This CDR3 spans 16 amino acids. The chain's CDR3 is CASSPGRLIWHWELFF. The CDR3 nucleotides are TGTGCCAGCTCACCCGGACGATTAATATGGCACTGGGAGCTGTTTTTT. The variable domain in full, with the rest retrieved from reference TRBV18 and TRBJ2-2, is NAGVMQNPRHLVRRRGQEARLRCSPMKGHSHVYWYRQLPEEGLKFMVYLQKENIIDESGMPKERFSAEFPKEGPSILRIQQVVRGDSAAYFCASSPGRLIWHWELFFGEGSRLTVL.

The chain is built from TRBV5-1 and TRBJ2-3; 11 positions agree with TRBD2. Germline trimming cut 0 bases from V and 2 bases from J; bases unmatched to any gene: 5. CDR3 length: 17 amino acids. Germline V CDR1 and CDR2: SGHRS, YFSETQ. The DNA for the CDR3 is TGCGCCAGCAGCTTGGCCTTGACTAGCGGGGCCACAGATACGCAGTATTTT. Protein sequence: CASSLALTSGATDTQYF.

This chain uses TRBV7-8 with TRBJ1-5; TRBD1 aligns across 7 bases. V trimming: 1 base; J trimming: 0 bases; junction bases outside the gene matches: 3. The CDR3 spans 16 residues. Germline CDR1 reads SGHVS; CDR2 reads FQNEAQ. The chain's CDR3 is CASSLGTGHSNQPQHF. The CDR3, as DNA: TGTGCCAGCAGCTTAGGGACAGGTCATAGCAATCAGCCCCAGCATTTT.

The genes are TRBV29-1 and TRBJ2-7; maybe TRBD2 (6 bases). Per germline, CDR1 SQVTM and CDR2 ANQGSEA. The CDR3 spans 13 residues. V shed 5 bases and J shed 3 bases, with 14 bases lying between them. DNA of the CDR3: TGCAGCGTTCTGGGGGGTCCTGTCTACGAGCAGTACTTC. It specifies CSVLGGPVYEQYF.

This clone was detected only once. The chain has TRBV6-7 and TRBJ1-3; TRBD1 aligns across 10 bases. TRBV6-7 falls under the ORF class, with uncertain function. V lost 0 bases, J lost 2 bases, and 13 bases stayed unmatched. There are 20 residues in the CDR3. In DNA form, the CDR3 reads TGTGCCAGCAGTTACTCCTACCGGGACAGGGGTGACCGGCCTGGAAACACCATATATTTT. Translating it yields CASSYSYRDRGDRPGNTIYF.

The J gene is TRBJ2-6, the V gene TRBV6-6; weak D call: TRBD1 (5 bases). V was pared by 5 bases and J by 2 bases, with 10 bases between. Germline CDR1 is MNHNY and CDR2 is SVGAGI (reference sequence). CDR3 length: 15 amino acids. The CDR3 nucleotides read TGTGCCAGCAGTCCAGGGTTTGCTGGGGCCAACGTCCTGACTTTC. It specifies CASSPGFAGANVLTF.

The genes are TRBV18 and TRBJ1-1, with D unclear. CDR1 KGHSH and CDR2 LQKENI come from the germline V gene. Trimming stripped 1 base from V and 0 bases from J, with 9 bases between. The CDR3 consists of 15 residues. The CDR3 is CASSPLTAMNTEAFF. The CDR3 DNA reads TGTGCCAGCTCACCACTCACGGCCATGAACACTGAAGCTTTCTTT.